This note documents a single T cell receptor beta chain sequence. This sample was taken from a study of read filtering for tumor transcriptome and immune sequencing. Per the germline V gene, CDR1 is SGHRS and CDR2 is YFSETQ. Trimming stripped 0 bases from V and 5 bases from J, with 8 bases between. The CDR3 loop spans 13 amino acids. This library used around 400 ng RNA and molecular barcoded adaptors spanning alpha/delta and beta/gamma chains. One entry per CDR3 protein results from TCRdb running MiXCR on the reads. The profile shows some 80,000 distinct CDR3 sequences, over 9% of them singletons. The clonotype originates from a donor at least 40 years old with multiple myeloma. V is TRBV5-1 and J is TRBJ2-5; either TRBD1 or TRBD2 may supply D (5 bases each). Input material: a population of CD138-negative cells sorted from bone marrow. CDR3 coding DNA: TGCGCCAGCAGCTTGGGGGGGTCGGAGACCCAGTACTTC. It encodes CASSLGGSETQYF. Filled out from reference TRBV5-1 and TRBJ2-5, the complete variable domain reads KAGVTQTPRYLIKTRGQQVTLSCSPISGHRSVSWYQQTPGQGLQFLFEYFSETQRNKGNFPGRFSGRQFSNSRSEMNVSTLELGDSALYLCASSLGGSETQYFGPGTRLLVL.